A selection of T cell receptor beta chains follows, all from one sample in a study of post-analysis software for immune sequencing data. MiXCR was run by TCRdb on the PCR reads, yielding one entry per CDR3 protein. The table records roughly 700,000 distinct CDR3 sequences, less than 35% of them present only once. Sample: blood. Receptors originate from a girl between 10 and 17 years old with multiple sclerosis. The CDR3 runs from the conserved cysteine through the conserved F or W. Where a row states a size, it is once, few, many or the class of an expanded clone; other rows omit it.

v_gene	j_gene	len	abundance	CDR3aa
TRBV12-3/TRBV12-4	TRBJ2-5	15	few	CASSLTQGWQETQYF
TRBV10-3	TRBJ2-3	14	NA	CAITTVGSTDTQYF
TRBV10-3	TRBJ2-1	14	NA	CAISEGTAYNEQFF
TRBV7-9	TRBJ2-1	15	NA	CASSFAGTFYNEQFF
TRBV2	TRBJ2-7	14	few	CASSEAATPNEQYF
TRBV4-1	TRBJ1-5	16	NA	CASSQGPGGGYQPQHF
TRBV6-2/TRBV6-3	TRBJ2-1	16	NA	CASSYPGRGFYNEQFF
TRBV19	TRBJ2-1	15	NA	CASSIEGGLWYGQFF
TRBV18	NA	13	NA	CASSPPEEETQYF
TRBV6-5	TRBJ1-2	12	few	CASMTQSYGYTF
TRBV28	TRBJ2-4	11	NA	CASEGQNIQYF
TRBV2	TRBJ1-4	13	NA	CASNRGIEEKLFF
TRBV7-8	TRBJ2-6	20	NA	CASSLRALGQGLAGANVLTF
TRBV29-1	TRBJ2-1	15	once	CSIAPSVSRYNEQFF
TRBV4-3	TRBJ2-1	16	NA	CASSQETRTGLNGQFF
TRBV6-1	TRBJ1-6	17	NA	CASSELRDLIYNSPLHF
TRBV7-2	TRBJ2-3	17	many	CASSSTPSSGGLYTQYF
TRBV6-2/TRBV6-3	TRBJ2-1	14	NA	CASRYSIGLAEQFF
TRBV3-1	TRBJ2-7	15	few	CASSPLRSGTYEQYF
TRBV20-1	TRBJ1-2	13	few	CSARDKGPYGYTF
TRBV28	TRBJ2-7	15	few	CASSESGAGSYEQYF
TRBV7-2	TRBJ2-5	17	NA	CASSRGPGGGAVETQYF
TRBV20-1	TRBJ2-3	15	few	CSAKISGGAGDTQYF
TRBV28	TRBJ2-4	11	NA	CATHHSRRGYF
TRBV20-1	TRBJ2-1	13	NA	CSAPAGGRDEQFF
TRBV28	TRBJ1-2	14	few	CASRPGGGNLFYTF
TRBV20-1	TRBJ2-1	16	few	CSAPLASGRAYNEQFF
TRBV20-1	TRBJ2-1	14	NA	CSASRDANRNEQFF
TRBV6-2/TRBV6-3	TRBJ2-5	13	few	CASRERVFETQYF
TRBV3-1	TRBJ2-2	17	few	CASSQVLGQGGTGELFF
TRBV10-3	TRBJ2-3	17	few	CAISGVQERESPDTQYF